This entry features one TCR beta chain sequence. A TCRbeta library incorporating unique molecular identifiers was prepared. TCRdb used MiXCR to reprocess the PCR reads, holding one entry per CDR3 protein. The sample yields about 460,000 distinct CDR3 sequences, around 13% seen once. This specimen comes from a study of T-cell reconstitution after alpha-beta-depleted transplantation in children. V was cut by 2 bases and J by 7 bases, with 11 bases left in between. From germline, CDR1 is SGHTA and CDR2 FQGNSA. The CDR3 is 14 residues long. The rearrangement links TRBV7-2 to TRBJ1-4; D possibly corresponds to TRBD1 (5 bases). This clonotype was obtained from a human donor who donated a stem cell graft to a child with combined immunodeficiency. The specimen comprised PBMCs from the stem cell graft donor, sampled from the stem cell graft. CDR3 protein: CASSLSRAGEKLFF. The CDR3 DNA is TGTGCCAGCAGCTTATCCAGGGCTGGTGAAAAACTGTTTTTT.